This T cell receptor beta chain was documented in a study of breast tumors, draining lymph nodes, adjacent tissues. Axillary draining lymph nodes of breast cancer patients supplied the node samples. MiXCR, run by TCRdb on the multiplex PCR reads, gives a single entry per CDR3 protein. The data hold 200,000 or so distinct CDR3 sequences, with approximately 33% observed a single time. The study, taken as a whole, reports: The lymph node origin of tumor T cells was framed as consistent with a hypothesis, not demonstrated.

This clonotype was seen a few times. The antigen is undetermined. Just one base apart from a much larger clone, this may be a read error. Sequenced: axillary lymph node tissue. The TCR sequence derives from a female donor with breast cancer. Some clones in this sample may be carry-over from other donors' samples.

The CDR3 sequence is CASSDGTTGFYEQYF. In nucleotides, the CDR3 is TGTGCCAGCAGCGACGGGACTACCGGGTTCTACGAGCAGTACTTC. V is TRBV5-8 and J is TRBJ2-7; TRBD2 matches 7 bases. V was pared by 4 bases and J by 3 bases, with 10 bases of the junction left unmatched. CDR3 length: 15 residues. Germline CDR1 is SGHTS and CDR2 is YDEGEE.